The TCR beta chain under discussion was sequenced for a study of cytomegalovirus exposure and HLA in healthy donors. About the study: In a later analysis, the roughly 120 validation repertoires were reported to have used the same platform as the roughly 670 first-cohort repertoires. Points from the study as a whole: Most TCR sequences proved rare, with some public TCRs found in many donors.

On this clone itself: No antigen is known for it.

CDR1 is GTSNPN and CDR2 is SVGIG in the germline V gene (reference sequence). The CDR3 totals 11 residues. With 7 bases clipped from V and 3 bases from J, the junction kept 1 base outside the gene matches. Here immunoSEQ multiplex PCR was the method, and the copy in TCRdb shows in-frame clones only, minus some. The table lists approximately 90,000 clones, 90% to 95% of them singletons, with about 1% in the top ten. Sample: PBMCs. The sequence was collected from a woman aged 25 to 39 in good health and CMV-seropositive. V gene TRBV30 combines with J gene TRBJ2-7; 9 nucleotides match TRBD1. The CDR3 coding sequence is TGTGCCTCGGGACAGGGCTACGAGCAGTACTTC. Its translation: CASGQGYEQYF.